The T cell receptor (beta chain) described here comes from a study of blood T cell repertoires in COVID-19. Study context: PBMCs, B-cell-depleted T cells, or T cells provided the cDNA or gDNA that made up the material.

Germline V gene lookup returns CDR1 SGHRS and CDR2 YFSETQ. V dropped 7 bases and J dropped 5 bases, with 10 bases sitting between them. The CDR3 length is 12 residues. Produced via immunoSEQ multiplex PCR; TCRdb's table is partial and in-frame only. This table holds over 110,000 clones, 81% found once. This TCR derives from a human donor in a cohort sampled during active COVID-19. The sample was peripheral blood. The chain employs TRBV5-1 and TRBJ2-1, with unresolved D. CDR3 region: CASLDWNNEQFF. CDR3 in DNA: TGCGCCAGCCTTGACTGGAACAATGAGCAGTTCTTC.